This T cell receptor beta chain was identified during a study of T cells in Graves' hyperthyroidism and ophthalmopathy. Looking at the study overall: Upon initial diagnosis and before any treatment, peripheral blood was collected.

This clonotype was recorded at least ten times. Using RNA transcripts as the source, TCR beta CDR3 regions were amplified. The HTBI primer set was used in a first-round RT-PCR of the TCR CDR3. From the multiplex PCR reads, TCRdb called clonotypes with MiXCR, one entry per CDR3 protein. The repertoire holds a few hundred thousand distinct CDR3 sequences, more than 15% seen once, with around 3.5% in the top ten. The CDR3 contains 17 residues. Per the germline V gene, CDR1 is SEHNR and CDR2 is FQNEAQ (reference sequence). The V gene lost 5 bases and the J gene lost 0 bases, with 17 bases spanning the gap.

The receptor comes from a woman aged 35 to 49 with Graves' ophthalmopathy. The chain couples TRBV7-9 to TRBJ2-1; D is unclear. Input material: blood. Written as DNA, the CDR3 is TGTGCCAGCAGCGCCCCCGGTGGGCTAGTCTCCTACAATGAGCAGTTCTTC. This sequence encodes CASSAPGGLVSYNEQFF.